These 18 T cell receptor beta chains share one sample of origin, sequenced in a study of CD8 T cells in Susac syndrome. Random hexamers were used to reverse transcribe the RNA input (about 0.5 to 1 ug). TCRdb processed the immunoSEQ multiplex PCR reads anew with MiXCR; each CDR3 protein has one entry. The sample records some 100,000 distinct CDR3 sequences, approximately 93% being singletons. Material for sequencing was CD4+ T cells from PBMCs. These receptors were collected from a human donor with multiple sclerosis.

This chain links TRBV4-3 with TRBJ2-7; D not resolved. Germline loops: CDR1 LGHNA, CDR2 YSLEER. This CDR3 spans 14 amino acids. V was shortened by 0 bases and J by 0 bases, with 6 bases between the two germline ends. CDR3 amino acids: CASSQDNFSYEQYF. The DNA of the CDR3 is TGCGCCAGCAGCCAAGACAACTTCTCCTACGAGCAGTACTTC.

This clonotype came up once. The chain recombines TRBV20-1 with TRBJ2-5, with 10 bases aligning to TRBD2. The junction had 11 bases not matched to a gene; V was cut back by 5 bases and J by 5 bases. The CDR3 extends over 15 amino acids. CDR1 and CDR2 (germline): DFQATT, SNEGSKA (reference sequence). The CDR3 coding sequence is TGCAGTGCTCGTCTTCCTAGCGGGGGTTTGGAGACCCAGTACTTC. It specifies CSARLPSGGLETQYF.

V gene TRBV5-4 combines with J gene TRBJ2-1; D possibly corresponds to TRBD1 (8 bases). This CDR3 has 15 amino acids. Trimming cost V 3 bases and J 5 bases, with 15 bases left between them. Germline loops: CDR1 SGHNT, CDR2 YYREEE (reference sequence). CDR3 in amino acids: CASSWEGQANNEQFF. The CDR3 nucleotides are TGTGCCAGCAGCTGGGAGGGACAGGCTAACAATGAGCAGTTCTTC.

The rearrangement uses TRBV7-8 and TRBJ2-7, with 13 positions matching TRBD2. Losses at the gene ends were 4 bases for V and 0 bases for J; bases not matched to a gene: 9. The CDR3 spans 18 residues. CDR1 and CDR2 from the germline V gene are SGHVS and FQNEAQ. This CDR3 reads CASSSSTSGGAYSYEQYF. CDR3 coding DNA: TGTGCCAGCAGCTCGAGTACTAGCGGGGGGGCCTACTCCTACGAGCAGTACTTC.

V is TRBV7-9 and J is TRBJ2-5; TRBD2 aligns across 12 bases. The trim removed 5 bases at V and 1 base at J, leaving 8 bases unmatched. CDR1 SEHNR and CDR2 FQNEAQ come from the germline V gene (reference sequence). The CDR3 loop spans 17 amino acids. CDR3 residues: CASSPGLAGFGQETQYF. The CDR3 DNA follows: TGTGCCAGCAGCCCCGGACTAGCGGGGTTCGGCCAAGAGACCCAGTACTTC.

The gene calls are TRBV6-2 or TRBV6-3 and TRBJ2-7; a weak D match, TRBD2 (6 bases). Trimming left V 6 bases short and J 9 bases short, with 15 bases between. This CDR3 is 12 amino acids long. The germline V gene encodes CDR1 MNHEY and CDR2 SVGEGT. In DNA, the CDR3 is TGTGCCAGCAGCACCGGTTGGCGGGGGCAGTACTTC. Translated, it gives CASSTGWRGQYF.

The chain employs TRBV12-3 or TRBV12-4 and TRBJ1-6; possibly TRBD1 for D (5 bases). V gave up 5 bases and J gave up 7 bases, with 15 bases separating them. The CDR3 extends over 15 amino acids. The CDR3 region is CASSTGLRENSPLHF. The CDR3 coding sequence is TGTGCCAGCAGTACAGGCCTCAGGGAGAATTCACCCCTCCACTTT.

DNA for the CDR3: TGCAGTGCTAGAGATCCGGCAGGGGATGGCTACACCTTC. It codes for CSARDPAGDGYTF. The chain carries TRBV20-1 and TRBJ1-2; a weak D match, TRBD1 (6 bases). Between the trimmed V and J ends, which lost 0 bases and 6 bases, there was a span of 11 bases. Germline lookup yields CDR1 DFQATT and CDR2 SNEGSKA (reference sequence). This CDR3 spans 13 amino acids.

This clonotype occurred a few times. The gene calls are TRBV3-1 and TRBJ1-5; 7 bases are a match to TRBD1. From germline, CDR1 is LGHDT and CDR2 YNNKEL (reference sequence). This CDR3 region has 14 residues. V gave up 9 bases and J gave up 1 base; unmatched junction bases: 6. The CDR3 bases are TGTGCCAGTAGTCAGGGGGTCAGCAATCAGCCCCAGCATTTT. As protein: CASSQGVSNQPQHF. The full variable domain, in which reference TRBV3-1 and TRBJ1-5 provide the parts outside the CDR3, is DTAVSQTPKYLVTQMGNDKSIKCEQNLGHDTMYWYKQDSKKFLKIMFSYNNKELIINETVPNRFSPKSPDKAHLNLHINSLELGDSAVYFCASSQGVSNQPQHFGDGTRLSIL.

This sequence joins TRBV20-1 and TRBJ2-1, with TRBD2 matching 11 bases. Germline assignment: CDR1 DFQATT and CDR2 SNEGSKA (reference sequence). Trimming cost V 4 bases and J 3 bases; bases outside gene matches: 20. The CDR3 is made up of 20 amino acids. The CDR3 coding sequence is TGCAGTGCTAACGGGGGCCCTGGGACTAGCGGCGGTAGAGGCTACAATGAGCAGTTCTTC. It codes for CSANGGPGTSGGRGYNEQFF.

This clonotype is a singleton in its sample. The chain has TRBV7-8 and TRBJ1-2; D gene uncertain. The CDR3 covers 11 residues. Trimming removed 0 bases from V and 8 bases from J, with 4 bases in between. Looked up from germline, CDR1 is SGHVS and CDR2 is FQNEAQ. This CDR3 reads CASSLASGYTF. The CDR3 coding sequence is TGTGCCAGCAGCTTAGCGTCCGGCTACACCTTC. The entire variable domain, with the rest obtained from reference TRBV7-8 and TRBJ1-2, is as follows: GAGVSQSPRYKVAKRGQDVALRCDPISGHVSLFWYQQALGQGPEFLTYFQNEAQLDKSGLPSDRFFAERPEGSVSTLKIQRTQQEDSAVYLCASSLASGYTFGSGTRLTVV.

This clonotype was recorded only once. The CDR3 loop reads CASSQDVETQYF. The CDR3 DNA reads TGTGCCAGCAGCCAAGATGTCGAGACCCAGTACTTC. The chain uses TRBV3-1 and TRBJ2-5; D not resolved. The V gene's germline CDR1 is LGHDT and CDR2 YNNKEL (reference sequence). This CDR3 spans 12 amino acids. V gave up 0 bases and J gave up 5 bases, with 4 bases separating them.

This chain joins TRBV30 and TRBJ1-5; 7 bases are shared with TRBD1. After removal of 0 bases from V and 7 bases from J, the junction contained 6 bases not matched to a gene. Germline values: CDR1 GTSNPN, CDR2 SVGIG (reference sequence). The CDR3 has 14 residues. The CDR3 DNA is TGTGCCTGGAGTGTAGGACAGGCCCAACAGCCCCAGCATTTT. This encodes CAWSVGQAQQPQHF.

The V call is TRBV20-1, the J call TRBJ2-7; D call uncertain. V lost 0 bases and J lost 1, with 7 bases in between. CDR1 and CDR2 from the germline V gene are DFQATT and SNEGSKA (reference sequence). The CDR3 is made up of 13 amino acids. The chain's CDR3 is CSARDLSSYEQYF. The CDR3 nucleotides read TGCAGTGCTAGAGATTTAAGTTCCTACGAGCAGTACTTC.

The rearrangement joins TRBV3-1 to TRBJ1-2; D not resolved. V was cut by 3 bases and J by 9 bases, with 8 bases left in between. The CDR3 consists of 11 residues. CDR1 and CDR2 (germline): LGHDT, YNNKEL (reference sequence). CDR3 loop: CASSHSARYTF. CDR3 coding DNA: TGTGCCAGCAGCCACTCAGCCCGCTACACCTTC. The full variable domain, its missing parts supplied by reference TRBV3-1 and TRBJ1-2, is DTAVSQTPKYLVTQMGNDKSIKCEQNLGHDTMYWYKQDSKKFLKIMFSYNNKELIINETVPNRFSPKSPDKAHLNLHINSLELGDSAVYFCASSHSARYTFGSGTRLTVV.

The chain recombines TRBV3-1 with TRBJ1-3, with no clear D. The CDR3 has 16 amino acids. Looked up from germline, CDR1 is LGHDT and CDR2 is YNNKEL (reference sequence). V was pared by 0 bases and J by 3 bases, with 12 bases between. As DNA, the CDR3 is TGTGCCAGCAGCCAAGATACGGCTAGCTTTGGAAACACCATATATTTT. This gives the protein CASSQDTASFGNTIYF.

The V gene is TRBV30, the J gene TRBJ1-4; D is ambiguous. The V and J ends lost 2 bases and 3 bases respectively, with 10 bases between them. In germline, CDR1 is GTSNPN, CDR2 SVGIG (reference sequence). The CDR3 is made up of 14 amino acids. CDR3 amino acids: CAWSSVVPNEKLFF. DNA for the CDR3: TGTGCCTGGAGTTCGGTTGTTCCTAATGAAAAACTGTTTTTT.

This chain joins TRBV12-3 or TRBV12-4 and TRBJ2-4, with 16 bases that match TRBD2. After removal of 4 bases from V and 3 bases from J, the junction contained 6 bases not matched to a gene. The CDR3 extends over 18 amino acids. CDR3 DNA sequence: TGTGCCAGCAGTTATGGGACTAGCGGGGGGGCTGGCAAAAACATTCAGTACTTC. This codes for CASSYGTSGGAGKNIQYF.